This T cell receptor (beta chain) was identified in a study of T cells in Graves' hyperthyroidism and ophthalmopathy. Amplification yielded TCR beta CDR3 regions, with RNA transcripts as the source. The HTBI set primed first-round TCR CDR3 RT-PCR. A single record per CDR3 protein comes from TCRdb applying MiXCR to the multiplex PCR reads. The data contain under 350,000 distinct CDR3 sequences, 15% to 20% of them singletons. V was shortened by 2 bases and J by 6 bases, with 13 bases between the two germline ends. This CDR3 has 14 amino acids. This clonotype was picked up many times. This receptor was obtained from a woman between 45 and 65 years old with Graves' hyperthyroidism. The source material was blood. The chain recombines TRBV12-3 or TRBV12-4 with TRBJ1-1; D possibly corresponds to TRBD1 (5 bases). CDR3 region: CASSLIGGGAEAFF. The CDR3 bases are TGTGCCAGCAGTTTAATCGGAGGAGGGGCTGAAGCTTTCTTT.